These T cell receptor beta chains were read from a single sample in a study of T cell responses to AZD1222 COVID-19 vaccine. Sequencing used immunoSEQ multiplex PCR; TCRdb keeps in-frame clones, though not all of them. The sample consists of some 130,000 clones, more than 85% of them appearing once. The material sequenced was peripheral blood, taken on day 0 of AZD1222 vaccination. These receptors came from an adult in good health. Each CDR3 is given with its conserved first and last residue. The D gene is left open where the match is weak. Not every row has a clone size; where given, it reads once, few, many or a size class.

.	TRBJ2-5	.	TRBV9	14	TGTGCCAGCAGCGTAGGCCAGGGTTTTGGGACCCAGTACTTC	CASSVGQGFGTQYF
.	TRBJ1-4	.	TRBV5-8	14	TGTGCCAGCAGCTTCCGACCCCGGAGTGAAAAACTGTTTTTT	CASSFRPRSEKLFF
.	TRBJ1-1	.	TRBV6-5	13	TGTGCCAGCAACTACAAGGAAAACACTGAAGCTTTCTTT	CASNYKENTEAFF
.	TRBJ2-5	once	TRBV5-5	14	TGTGCCAGCAGCTTGGACTGGGCCCAAGAGACCCAGTACTTC	CASSLDWAQETQYF
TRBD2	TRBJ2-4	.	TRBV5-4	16	TGTGCCAGCCTCATGGGCGCCGGGACTAGGGGAAACATTCAGTACTTC	CASLMGAGTRGNIQYF
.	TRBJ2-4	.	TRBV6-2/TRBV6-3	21	TGTGCCAGCAGTTACTCGTTAGTATGGGACAAGACAGGTTTTGGCAAAAACATTCAGTACTTC	CASSYSLVWDKTGFGKNIQYF
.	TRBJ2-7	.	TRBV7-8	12	TGTGCCAGCAGATCCGGGACGGACGAGCAGTACTTC	CASRSGTDEQYF
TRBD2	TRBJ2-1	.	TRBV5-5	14	TGTGCCAGCAGCTCGGGAGGGTCTTTGGGTGAGCAGTTCTTC	CASSSGGSLGEQFF
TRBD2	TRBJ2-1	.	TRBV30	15	TGTGCCTGGGGTATGGGGACTAGCGGGAGAGGTGAGCAGTTCTTC	CAWGMGTSGRGEQFF
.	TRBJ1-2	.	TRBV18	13	TGTGCCAGCTCACCCGGTACTGGGCTGGGCTACACCTTC	CASSPGTGLGYTF